Listed below are T cell receptor beta chains from one sample, sequenced in a study of identical twins. TCRdb re-called the 5' RACE reads with MiXCR, one entry per CDR3 protein. This table has hundreds of thousands of distinct CDR3 sequences, 20% to 25% appearing once. The sample was also reused in another study, on T cells expressing NK-cell markers.

The sequencing sample was made of CD4+ T cells sorted from blood. The receptors derive from a woman younger than 35 in good health. Each CDR3 is given with its conserved first and last residue. Fields, in order: CDR3 protein, CDR3 DNA, V gene, J gene, CDR3 length, clone size, D gene. A D gene is named only where the DNA matches it firmly. Size is omitted from some rows. Given values are once, few, many or a class for expanded clones.

CDR3: CSVEILAGGLEQFF; DNA: TGCAGCGTTGAAATTCTAGCGGGGGGGCTTGAGCAGTTCTTC; V: TRBV29-1; J: TRBJ2-1; length: 14; size: few; D: TRBD2
CDR3: CASSRTGFYEQYF; DNA: TGTGCCAGCAGCCGCACTGGGTTCTACGAGCAGTACTTC; V: TRBV7-2; J: TRBJ2-7; length: 13; size: -; D: -
CDR3: CASSEVDTQYF; DNA: TGTGCCAGCAGTGAGGTAGATACGCAGTATTTT; V: TRBV2; J: TRBJ2-3; length: 11; size: -; D: -
CDR3: CASSVTDSSTDTQYF; DNA: TGTGCCAGCAGCGTTACGGACAGCAGCACAGATACGCAGTATTTT; V: TRBV6-1; J: TRBJ2-3; length: 15; size: few; D: -
CDR3: CASRSGQDNEKLFF; DNA: TGTGCCAGCAGGTCGGGACAGGATAATGAAAAACTGTTTTTT; V: TRBV6-1; J: TRBJ1-4; length: 14; size: -; D: TRBD1
CDR3: CSASQGGFSYEQYF; DNA: TGCAGTGCTTCCCAAGGGGGATTCTCCTACGAGCAGTACTTC; V: TRBV20-1; J: TRBJ2-7; length: 14; size: few; D: -
CDR3: CASSPYSETQYF; DNA: TGTGCCAGCAGCCCCTATTCGGAGACCCAGTACTTC; V: TRBV12-3/TRBV12-4; J: TRBJ2-5; length: 12; size: few; D: -
CDR3: CASSYSREQYF; DNA: TGTGCCAGCAGTTACTCGCGTGAGCAGTACTTC; V: TRBV6-2/TRBV6-3; J: TRBJ2-7; length: 11; size: many; D: -
CDR3: CASSLWGAEETQYF; DNA: TGCGCCAGCAGCTTGTGGGGGGCCGAAGAGACCCAGTACTTC; V: TRBV5-1; J: TRBJ2-5; length: 14; size: -; D: -
CDR3: CSARREAEAFF; DNA: TGCAGTGCTAGGAGGGAGGCTGAAGCTTTCTTT; V: TRBV20-1; J: TRBJ1-1; length: 11; size: -; D: -
CDR3: CSVATGGGGYGYTF; DNA: TGCAGCGTTGCGACAGGGGGGGGAGGCTATGGCTACACCTTC; V: TRBV29-1; J: TRBJ1-2; length: 14; size: -; D: TRBD1
CDR3: CASSFGTGANVLTF; DNA: TGCGCCAGCAGCTTCGGGACTGGGGCCAACGTCCTGACTTTC; V: TRBV5-1; J: TRBJ2-6; length: 14; size: many; D: -
CDR3: CASSYANSPLHF; DNA: TGTGCCAGCAGTTACGCTAATTCACCCCTCCACTTT; V: TRBV6-5; J: TRBJ1-6; length: 12; size: -; D: -
CDR3: CASRLVAADTQYF; DNA: TGTGCCAGCAGATTAGTCGCGGCAGATACGCAGTATTTT; V: TRBV6-5; J: TRBJ2-3; length: 13; size: -; D: -
CDR3: CASSPISTSDTQYF; DNA: TGTGCCAGCAGCCCTATCAGCACCTCAGATACGCAGTATTTT; V: TRBV7-3; J: TRBJ2-3; length: 14; size: few; D: -
CDR3: CSVGDEKLFF; DNA: TGCAGCGTTGGGGATGAAAAACTGTTTTTT; V: TRBV29-1; J: TRBJ1-4; length: 10; size: -; D: -
CDR3: CASSSGTSSSYNEQFF; DNA: TGTGCCAGCAGTTCGGGGACTAGTAGCTCCTACAATGAGCAGTTCTTC; V: TRBV12-3/TRBV12-4; J: TRBJ2-1; length: 16; size: -; D: TRBD2
CDR3: CASSIGRYSNQPQHF; DNA: TGTGCCAGCAGTATAGGACGGTATAGCAACCAGCCCCAGCATTTT; V: TRBV6-1; J: TRBJ1-5; length: 15; size: -; D: -
CDR3: CSVAVNTGELFF; DNA: TGCAGCGTTGCGGTGAACACCGGGGAGCTGTTTTTT; V: TRBV29-1; J: TRBJ2-2; length: 12; size: few; D: -
CDR3: CASSLALAGELFF; DNA: TGTGCCAGCAGCTTAGCCCTTGCCGGGGAGCTGTTTTTT; V: TRBV7-9; J: TRBJ2-2; length: 13; size: few; D: -
CDR3: CAISEPRTGTGNEQFF; DNA: TGTGCCATCAGTGAGCCCAGGACAGGGACAGGCAATGAGCAGTTCTTC; V: TRBV10-3; J: TRBJ2-1; length: 16; size: -; D: TRBD1
CDR3: CASSPDTDGNQPQHF; DNA: TGTGCCAGCAGTCCGGACACCGACGGCAATCAGCCCCAGCATTTT; V: TRBV2; J: TRBJ1-5; length: 15; size: few; D: -
CDR3: CASSPMGGAGEAFF; DNA: TGTGCCAGCAGTCCTATGGGGGGGGCAGGGGAAGCTTTCTTT; V: TRBV12-3/TRBV12-4; J: TRBJ1-1; length: 14; size: many; D: -
CDR3: CASSQGHRDRSYEQYF; DNA: TGTGCCAGCAGTCAGGGCCACCGGGACAGATCCTACGAGCAGTACTTC; V: TRBV12-3/TRBV12-4; J: TRBJ2-7; length: 16; size: -; D: TRBD1
CDR3: CASSLYTTTKGEQYF; DNA: TGCGCCAGCAGCTTGTACACCACGACCAAGGGCGAGCAGTACTTC; V: TRBV5-1; J: TRBJ2-7; length: 15; size: few; D: -
CDR3: CASSIGPDRANQPQHF; DNA: TGTGCCAGTAGTATAGGACCGGACAGGGCCAATCAGCCCCAGCATTTT; V: TRBV19; J: TRBJ1-5; length: 16; size: -; D: TRBD1
CDR3: CASSPGRGGVADTQYF; DNA: TGCGCCAGCAGCCCGGGACGGGGGGGCGTCGCAGATACGCAGTATTTT; V: TRBV5-1; J: TRBJ2-3; length: 16; size: -; D: TRBD2
CDR3: CASSLGAGYTEAFF; DNA: TGTGCCAGCAGTTTAGGCGCGGGTTACACTGAAGCTTTCTTT; V: TRBV12-3/TRBV12-4; J: TRBJ1-1; length: 14; size: few; D: -
CDR3: CASSLGVGTYNEQFF; DNA: TGTGCCAGCAGCTTAGGGGTGGGAACCTACAATGAGCAGTTCTTC; V: TRBV7-2; J: TRBJ2-1; length: 15; size: -; D: -
CDR3: CASSLTGDSNQPQHF; DNA: TGCGCCAGCAGCCTCACAGGGGATAGCAATCAGCCCCAGCATTTT; V: TRBV5-1; J: TRBJ1-5; length: 15; size: -; D: TRBD1
CDR3: CASSPGQGAGLTQYF; DNA: TGTGCCAGCAGCCCGGGACAGGGGGCCGGACTTACGCAGTATTTT; V: TRBV3-1; J: TRBJ2-3; length: 15; size: few; D: TRBD1
CDR3: CASGFTGTSTEAFF; DNA: TGTGCTAGTGGTTTTACTGGGACAAGCACTGAAGCTTTCTTT; V: TRBV12-5; J: TRBJ1-1; length: 14; size: many; D: -
CDR3: CASHPYSTSGGRTQYF; DNA: TGTGCCAGCCACCCCTACTCGACTAGCGGGGGCCGTACGCAGTATTTT; V: TRBV6-1; J: TRBJ2-3; length: 16; size: few; D: TRBD2